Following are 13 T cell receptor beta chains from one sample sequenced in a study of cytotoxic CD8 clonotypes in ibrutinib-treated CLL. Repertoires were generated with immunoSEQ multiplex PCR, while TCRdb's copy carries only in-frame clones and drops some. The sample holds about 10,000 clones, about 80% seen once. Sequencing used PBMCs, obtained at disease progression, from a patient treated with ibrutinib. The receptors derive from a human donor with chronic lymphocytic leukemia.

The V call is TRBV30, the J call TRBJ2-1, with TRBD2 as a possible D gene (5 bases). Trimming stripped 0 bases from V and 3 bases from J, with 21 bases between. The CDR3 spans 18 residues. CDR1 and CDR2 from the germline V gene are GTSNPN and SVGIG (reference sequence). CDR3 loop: CAWSVYSGLASSYNEQFF. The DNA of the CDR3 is TGTGCCTGGAGTGTGTACTCCGGGCTAGCATCCAGCTACAATGAGCAGTTCTTC.

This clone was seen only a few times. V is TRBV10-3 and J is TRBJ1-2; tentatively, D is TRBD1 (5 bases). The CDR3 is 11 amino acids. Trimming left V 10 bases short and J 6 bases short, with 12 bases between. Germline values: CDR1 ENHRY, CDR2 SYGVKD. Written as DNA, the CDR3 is TGTGCCACTCAATTCAGGGATGGCTACACCTTC. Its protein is CATQFRDGYTF.

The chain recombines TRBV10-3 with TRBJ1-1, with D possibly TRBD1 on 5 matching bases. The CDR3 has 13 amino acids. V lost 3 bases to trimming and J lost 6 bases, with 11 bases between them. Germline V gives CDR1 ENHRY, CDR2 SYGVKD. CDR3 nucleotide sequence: TGTGCCATCAGTGAAGGCGGGGGGTCTGAAGCTTTCTTT. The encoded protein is CAISEGGGSEAFF.

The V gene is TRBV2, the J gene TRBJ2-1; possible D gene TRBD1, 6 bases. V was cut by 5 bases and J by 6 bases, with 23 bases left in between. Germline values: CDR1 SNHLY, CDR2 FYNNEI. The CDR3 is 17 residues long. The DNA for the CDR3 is TGTGCCAGCAGTACGCCTGTAGGGCAGGGGACGGTCAATGAGCAGTTCTTC. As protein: CASSTPVGQGTVNEQFF.

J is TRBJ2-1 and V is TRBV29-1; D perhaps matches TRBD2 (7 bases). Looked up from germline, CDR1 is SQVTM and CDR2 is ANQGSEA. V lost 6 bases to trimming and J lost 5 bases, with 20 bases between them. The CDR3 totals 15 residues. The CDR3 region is CSVKRAGTKHNEQFF. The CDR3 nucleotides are TGCAGCGTCAAGCGAGCGGGGACAAAACACAATGAGCAGTTCTTC.

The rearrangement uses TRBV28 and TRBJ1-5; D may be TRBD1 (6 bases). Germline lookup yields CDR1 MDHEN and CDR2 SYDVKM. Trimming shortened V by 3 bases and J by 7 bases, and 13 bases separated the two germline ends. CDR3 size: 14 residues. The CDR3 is CASSFGQGRQPQHF. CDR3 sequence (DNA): TGTGCCAGCAGTTTTGGGCAGGGGCGGCAGCCCCAGCATTTT.

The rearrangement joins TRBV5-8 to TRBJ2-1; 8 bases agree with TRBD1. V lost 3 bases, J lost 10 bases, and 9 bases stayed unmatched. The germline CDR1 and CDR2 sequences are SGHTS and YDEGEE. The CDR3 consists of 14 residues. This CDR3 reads CASSSGQGLREQFF. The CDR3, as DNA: TGTGCCAGCAGCTCCGGACAGGGCCTTAGGGAGCAGTTCTTC.

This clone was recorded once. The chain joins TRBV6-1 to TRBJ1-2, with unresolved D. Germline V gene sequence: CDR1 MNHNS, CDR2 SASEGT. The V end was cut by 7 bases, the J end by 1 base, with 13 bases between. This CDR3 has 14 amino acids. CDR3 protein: CASIQSNLNYGYTF. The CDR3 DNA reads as TGTGCCAGCATCCAGAGCAACCTTAACTATGGCTACACCTTC.

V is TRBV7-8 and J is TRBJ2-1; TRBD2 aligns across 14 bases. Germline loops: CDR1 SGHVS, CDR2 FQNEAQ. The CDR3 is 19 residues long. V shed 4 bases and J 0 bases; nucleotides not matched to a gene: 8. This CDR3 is CASSSPGTSGGHSYNEQFF. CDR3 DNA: TGTGCCAGCAGCTCCCCCGGGACTAGCGGGGGCCACTCCTACAATGAGCAGTTCTTC.

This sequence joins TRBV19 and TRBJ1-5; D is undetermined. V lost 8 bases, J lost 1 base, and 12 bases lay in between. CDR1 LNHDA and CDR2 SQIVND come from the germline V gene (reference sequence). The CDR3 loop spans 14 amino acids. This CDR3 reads CASLPAISNQPQHF. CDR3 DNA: TGTGCCAGTCTCCCCGCGATAAGCAATCAGCCCCAGCATTTT.

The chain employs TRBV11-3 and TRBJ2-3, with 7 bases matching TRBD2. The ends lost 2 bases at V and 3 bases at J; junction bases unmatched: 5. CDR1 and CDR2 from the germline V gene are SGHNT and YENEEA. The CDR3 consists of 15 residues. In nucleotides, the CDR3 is TGTGCCAGCAGCTTACGCGGGGGAGGTACAGATACGCAGTATTTT. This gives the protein CASSLRGGGTDTQYF.

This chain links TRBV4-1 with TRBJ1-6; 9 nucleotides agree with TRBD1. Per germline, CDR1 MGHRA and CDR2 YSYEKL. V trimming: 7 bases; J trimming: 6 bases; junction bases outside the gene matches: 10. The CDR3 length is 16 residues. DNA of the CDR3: TGCGCCAGCACCCGCCTACCGGGACAGGGTAATTCACCCCTCCACTTT. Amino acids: CASTRLPGQGNSPLHF.

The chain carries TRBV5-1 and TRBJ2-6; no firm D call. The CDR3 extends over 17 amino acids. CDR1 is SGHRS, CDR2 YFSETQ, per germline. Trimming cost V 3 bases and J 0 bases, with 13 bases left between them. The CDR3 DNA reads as TGCGCCAGCAGCTCACTTGTTACCCTCTCTGGGGCCAACGTCCTGACTTTC. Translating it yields CASSSLVTLSGANVLTF.